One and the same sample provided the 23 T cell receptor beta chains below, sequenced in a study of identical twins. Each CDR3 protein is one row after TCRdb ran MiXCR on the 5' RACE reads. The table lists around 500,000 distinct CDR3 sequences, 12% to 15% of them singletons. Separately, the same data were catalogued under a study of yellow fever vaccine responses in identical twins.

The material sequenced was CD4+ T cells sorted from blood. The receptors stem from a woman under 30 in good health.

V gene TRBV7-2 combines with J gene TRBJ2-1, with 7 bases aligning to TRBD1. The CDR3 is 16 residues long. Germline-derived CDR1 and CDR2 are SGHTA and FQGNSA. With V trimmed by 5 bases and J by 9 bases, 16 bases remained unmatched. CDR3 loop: CASSLTGSAGLGEQFF. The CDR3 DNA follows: TGTGCCAGCAGCCTGACAGGGTCGGCGGGTCTCGGTGAGCAGTTCTTC.

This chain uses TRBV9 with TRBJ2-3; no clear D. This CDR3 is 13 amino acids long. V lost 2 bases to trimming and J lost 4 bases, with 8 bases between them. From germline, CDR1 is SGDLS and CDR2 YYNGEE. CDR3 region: CASSVGVADTQYF. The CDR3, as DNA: TGTGCCAGCAGCGTTGGGGTGGCAGATACGCAGTATTTT.

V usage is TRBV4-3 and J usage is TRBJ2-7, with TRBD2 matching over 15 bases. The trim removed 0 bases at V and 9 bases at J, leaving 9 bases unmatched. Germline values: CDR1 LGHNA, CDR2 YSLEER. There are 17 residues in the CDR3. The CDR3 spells CASSQDLGTSGRRGQYF. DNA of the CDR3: TGCGCCAGCAGCCAAGATCTGGGGACTAGCGGGAGGAGGGGGCAGTACTTC.

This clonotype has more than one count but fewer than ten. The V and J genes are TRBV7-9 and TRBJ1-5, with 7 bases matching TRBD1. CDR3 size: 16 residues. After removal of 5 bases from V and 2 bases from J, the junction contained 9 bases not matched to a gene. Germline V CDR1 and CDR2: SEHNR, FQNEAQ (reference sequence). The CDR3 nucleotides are TGTGCCAGCAGCATGGAGGGGGCTCGCGGCAATCAGCCCCAGCATTTT. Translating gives CASSMEGARGNQPQHF.

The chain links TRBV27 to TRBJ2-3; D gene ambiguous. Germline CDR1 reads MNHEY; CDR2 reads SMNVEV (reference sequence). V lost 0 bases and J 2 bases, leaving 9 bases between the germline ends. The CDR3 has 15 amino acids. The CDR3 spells CASSLSLQPTDTQYF. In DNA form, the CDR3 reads TGTGCCAGCAGTTTATCTTTACAGCCCACAGATACGCAGTATTTT.

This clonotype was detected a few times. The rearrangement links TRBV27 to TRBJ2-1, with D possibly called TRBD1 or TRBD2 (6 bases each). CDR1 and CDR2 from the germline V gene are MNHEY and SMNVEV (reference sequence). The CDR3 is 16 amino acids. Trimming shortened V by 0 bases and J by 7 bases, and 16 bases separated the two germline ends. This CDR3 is CASSLSRGVATNEQFF. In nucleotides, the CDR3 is TGTGCCAGCAGTTTATCTAGGGGGGTGGCAACAAATGAGCAGTTCTTC.

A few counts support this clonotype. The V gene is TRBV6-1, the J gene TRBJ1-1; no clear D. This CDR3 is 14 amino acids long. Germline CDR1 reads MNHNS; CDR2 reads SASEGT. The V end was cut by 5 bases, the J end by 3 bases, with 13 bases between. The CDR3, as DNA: TGTGCCAGCAGTAGAGATCCTCGGGACACTGAAGCTTTCTTT. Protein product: CASSRDPRDTEAFF.

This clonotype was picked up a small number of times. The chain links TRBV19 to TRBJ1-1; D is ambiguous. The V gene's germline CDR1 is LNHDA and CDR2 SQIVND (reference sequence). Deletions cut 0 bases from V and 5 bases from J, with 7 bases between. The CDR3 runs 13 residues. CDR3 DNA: TGTGCCAGTAGTATAGATGAAGGGACTGAAGCTTTCTTT. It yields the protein CASSIDEGTEAFF.

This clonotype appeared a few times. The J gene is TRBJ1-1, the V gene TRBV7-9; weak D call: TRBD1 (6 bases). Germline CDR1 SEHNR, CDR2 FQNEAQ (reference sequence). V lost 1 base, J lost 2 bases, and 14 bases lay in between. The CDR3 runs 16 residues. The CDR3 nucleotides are TGTGCCAGCAGCTTAGTACGCAACAGGGCCAACACTGAAGCTTTCTTT. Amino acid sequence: CASSLVRNRANTEAFF.

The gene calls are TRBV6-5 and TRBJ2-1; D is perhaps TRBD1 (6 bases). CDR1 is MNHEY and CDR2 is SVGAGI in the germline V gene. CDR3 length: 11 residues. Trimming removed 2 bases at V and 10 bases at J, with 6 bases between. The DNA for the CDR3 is TGTGCCAGCAGTTACACAGGGGAGCAGTTCTTC. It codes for CASSYTGEQFF.

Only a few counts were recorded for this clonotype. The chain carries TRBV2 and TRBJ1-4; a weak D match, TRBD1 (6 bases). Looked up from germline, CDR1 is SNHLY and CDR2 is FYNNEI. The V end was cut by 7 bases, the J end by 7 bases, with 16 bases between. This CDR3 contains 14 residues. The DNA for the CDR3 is TGTGCCAGCACCGATGGGGGCATCCGTGAAAAACTGTTTTTT. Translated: CASTDGGIREKLFF.

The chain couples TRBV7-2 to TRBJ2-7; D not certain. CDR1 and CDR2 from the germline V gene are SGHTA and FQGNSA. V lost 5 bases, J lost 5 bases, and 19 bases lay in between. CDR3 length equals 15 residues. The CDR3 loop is CASSLPDGTSHEQYF. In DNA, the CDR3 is TGTGCCAGCAGCCTCCCGGACGGAACCTCTCACGAGCAGTACTTC.

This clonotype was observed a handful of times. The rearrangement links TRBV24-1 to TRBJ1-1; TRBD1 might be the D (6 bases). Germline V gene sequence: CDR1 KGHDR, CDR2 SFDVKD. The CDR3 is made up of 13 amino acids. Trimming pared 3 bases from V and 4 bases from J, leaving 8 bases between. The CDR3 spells CATSDPQGTEAFF. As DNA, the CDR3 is TGTGCCACCAGTGATCCACAGGGCACTGAAGCTTTCTTT.

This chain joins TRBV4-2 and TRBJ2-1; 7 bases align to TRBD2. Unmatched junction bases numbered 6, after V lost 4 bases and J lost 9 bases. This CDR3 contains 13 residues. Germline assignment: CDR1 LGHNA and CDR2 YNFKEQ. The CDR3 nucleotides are TGTGCCAGCAGCCGTGCCCGCGGGAGTGAGCAGTTCTTC. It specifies CASSRARGSEQFF.

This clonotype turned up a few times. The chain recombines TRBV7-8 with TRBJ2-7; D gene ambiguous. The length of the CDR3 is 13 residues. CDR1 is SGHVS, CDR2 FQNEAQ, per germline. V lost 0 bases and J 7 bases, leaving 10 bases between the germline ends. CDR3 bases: TGTGCCAGCAGCTTAGCAGTTTTCAGGGAGCAGTACTTC. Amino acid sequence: CASSLAVFREQYF.

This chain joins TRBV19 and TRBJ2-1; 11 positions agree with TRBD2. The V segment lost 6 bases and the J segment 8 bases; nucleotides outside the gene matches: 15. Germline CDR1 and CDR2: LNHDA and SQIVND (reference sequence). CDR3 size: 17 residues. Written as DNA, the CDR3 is TGTGCCAGTAGACCCAACAGACTAGCGGGATCGTACCATGAGCAGTTCTTC. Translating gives CASRPNRLAGSYHEQFF. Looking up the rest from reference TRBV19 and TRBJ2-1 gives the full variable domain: DGGITQSPKYLFRKEGQNVTLSCEQNLNHDAMYWYRQDPGQGLRLIYYSQIVNDFQKGDIAEGYSVSREKKESFPLTVTSAQKNPTAFYLCASRPNRLAGSYHEQFFGPGTRLTVL.

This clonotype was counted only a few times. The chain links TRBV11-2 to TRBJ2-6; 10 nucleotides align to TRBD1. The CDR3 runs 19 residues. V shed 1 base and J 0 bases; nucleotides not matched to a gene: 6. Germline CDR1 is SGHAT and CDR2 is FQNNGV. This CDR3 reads CASSLVGTGAYSGANVLTF. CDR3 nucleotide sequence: TGTGCCAGCAGCTTAGTCGGGACAGGGGCGTACTCTGGGGCCAACGTCCTGACTTTC.

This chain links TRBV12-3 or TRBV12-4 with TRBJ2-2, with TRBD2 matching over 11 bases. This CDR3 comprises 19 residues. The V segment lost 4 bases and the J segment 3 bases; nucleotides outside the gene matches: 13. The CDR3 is CASSSFSLLAGGDTGELFF. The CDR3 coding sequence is TGTGCCAGCAGTTCCTTTTCGCTCCTAGCGGGGGGAGACACCGGGGAGCTGTTTTTT.

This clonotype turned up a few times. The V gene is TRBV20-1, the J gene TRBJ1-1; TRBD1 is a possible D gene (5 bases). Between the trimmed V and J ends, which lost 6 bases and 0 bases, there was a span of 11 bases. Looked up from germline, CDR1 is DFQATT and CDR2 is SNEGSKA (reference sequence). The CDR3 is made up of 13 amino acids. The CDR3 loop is CSAWDGLNTEAFF. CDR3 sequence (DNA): TGCAGTGCCTGGGACGGCTTGAACACTGAAGCTTTCTTT.

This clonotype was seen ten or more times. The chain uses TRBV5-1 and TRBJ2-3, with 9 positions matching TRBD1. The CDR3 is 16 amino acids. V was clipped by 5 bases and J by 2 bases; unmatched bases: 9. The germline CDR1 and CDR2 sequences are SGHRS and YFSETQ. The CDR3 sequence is CASRPTGTGLTDTQYF. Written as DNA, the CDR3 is TGCGCCAGCAGACCCACCGGGACAGGGCTCACAGATACGCAGTATTTT.

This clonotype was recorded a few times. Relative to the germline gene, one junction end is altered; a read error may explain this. The DNA for the CDR3 is TGTGCCAGCTCCCCACAGAGGACCTACGAGCAGTACTTC. It translates to CASSPQRTYEQYF. This sequence joins TRBV18 and TRBJ2-7, with no clear D. The length of the CDR3 is 13 residues. From germline, CDR1 is KGHSH and CDR2 LQKENI.

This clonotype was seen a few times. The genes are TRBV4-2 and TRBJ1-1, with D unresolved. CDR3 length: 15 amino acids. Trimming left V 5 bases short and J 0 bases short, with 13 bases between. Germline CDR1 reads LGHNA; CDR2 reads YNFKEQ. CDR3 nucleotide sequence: TGTGCCAGCAGCGCAATCGGCCTCTTGAACACTGAAGCTTTCTTT. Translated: CASSAIGLLNTEAFF.

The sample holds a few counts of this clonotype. The CDR3 is CASGSRSEQFF. CDR3 coding DNA: TGTGCCAGCGGTTCAAGGTCGGAGCAGTTCTTC. J is TRBJ2-1 and V is TRBV5-6; no firm D call. This CDR3 has 11 amino acids. Trimming cost V 7 bases and J 10 bases, with 12 bases left between them. Looked up from germline, CDR1 is SGHDT and CDR2 is YYEEEE. The whole variable domain, filled in from reference TRBV5-6 and TRBJ2-1, reads DAGVTQSPTHLIKTRGQQVTLRCSPKSGHDTVSWYQQALGQGPQFIFQYYEEEERQRGNFPDRFSGHQFPNYSSELNVNALLLGDSALYLCASGSRSEQFFGPGTRLTVL.